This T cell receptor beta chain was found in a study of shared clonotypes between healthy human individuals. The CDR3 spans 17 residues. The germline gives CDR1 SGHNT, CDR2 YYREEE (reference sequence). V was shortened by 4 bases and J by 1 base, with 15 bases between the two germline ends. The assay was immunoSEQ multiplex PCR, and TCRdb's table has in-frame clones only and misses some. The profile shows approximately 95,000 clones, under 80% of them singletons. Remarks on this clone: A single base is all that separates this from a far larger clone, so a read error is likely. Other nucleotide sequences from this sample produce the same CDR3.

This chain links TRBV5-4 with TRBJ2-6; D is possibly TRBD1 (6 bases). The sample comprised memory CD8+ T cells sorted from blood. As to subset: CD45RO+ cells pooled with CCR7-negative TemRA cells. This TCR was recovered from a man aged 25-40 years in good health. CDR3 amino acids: CASSLQDSGSGANVLTF. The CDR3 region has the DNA TGTGCCAGCAGCCTACAGGACAGCGGATCTGGGGCCAACGTCCTGACTTTC.